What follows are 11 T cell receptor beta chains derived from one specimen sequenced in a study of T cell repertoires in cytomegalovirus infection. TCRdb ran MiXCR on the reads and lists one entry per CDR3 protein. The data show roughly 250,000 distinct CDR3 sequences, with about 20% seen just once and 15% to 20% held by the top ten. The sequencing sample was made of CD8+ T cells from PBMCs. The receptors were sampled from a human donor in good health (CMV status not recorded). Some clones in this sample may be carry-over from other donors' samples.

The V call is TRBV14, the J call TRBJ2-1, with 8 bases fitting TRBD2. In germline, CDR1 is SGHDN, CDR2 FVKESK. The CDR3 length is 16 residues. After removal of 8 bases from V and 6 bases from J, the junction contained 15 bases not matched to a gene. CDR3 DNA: TGTGCCAGCCCACGATGCGGGGGGCTTCAATTCAATGAGCAGTTCTTC. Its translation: CASPRCGGLQFNEQFF.

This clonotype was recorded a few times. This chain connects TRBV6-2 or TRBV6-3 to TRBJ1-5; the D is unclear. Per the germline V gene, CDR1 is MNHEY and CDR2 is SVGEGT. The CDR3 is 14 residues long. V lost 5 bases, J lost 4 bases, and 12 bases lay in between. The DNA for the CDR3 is TGTGCCAGCAGTATTTCCGATGGAAATCAGCCCCAGCATTTT. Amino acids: CASSISDGNQPQHF.

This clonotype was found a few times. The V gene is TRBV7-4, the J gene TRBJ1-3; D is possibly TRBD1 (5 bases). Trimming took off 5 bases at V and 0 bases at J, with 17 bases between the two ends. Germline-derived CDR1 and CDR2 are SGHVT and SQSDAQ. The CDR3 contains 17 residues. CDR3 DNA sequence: TGTGCCAGCAGCCCTAAATGGGGGGACCTCTCTGGAAACACCATATATTTT. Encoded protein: CASSPKWGDLSGNTIYF.

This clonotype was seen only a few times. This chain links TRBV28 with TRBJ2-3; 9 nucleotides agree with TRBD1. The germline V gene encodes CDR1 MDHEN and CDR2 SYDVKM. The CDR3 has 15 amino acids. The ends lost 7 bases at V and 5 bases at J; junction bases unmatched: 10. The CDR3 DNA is TGTGCCAGCACTCCGGGACAGGGTTTATTAGATACGCAGTATTTT. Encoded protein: CASTPGQGLLDTQYF.

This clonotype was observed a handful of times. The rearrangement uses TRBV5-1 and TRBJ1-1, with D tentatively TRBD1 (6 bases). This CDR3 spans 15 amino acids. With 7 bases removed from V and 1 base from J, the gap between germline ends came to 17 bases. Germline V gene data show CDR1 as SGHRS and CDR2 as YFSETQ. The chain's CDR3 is CASESGGRQNTEAFF. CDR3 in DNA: TGCGCCAGCGAGTCGGGGGGCAGGCAGAACACTGAAGCTTTCTTT.

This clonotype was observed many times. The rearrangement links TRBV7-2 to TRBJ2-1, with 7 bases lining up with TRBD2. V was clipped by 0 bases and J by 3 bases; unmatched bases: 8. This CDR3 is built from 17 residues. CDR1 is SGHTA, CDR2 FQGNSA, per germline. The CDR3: CASSLAHSSGGYNEQFF. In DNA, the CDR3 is TGTGCCAGCAGCTTAGCCCACTCTAGCGGTGGCTACAATGAGCAGTTCTTC.

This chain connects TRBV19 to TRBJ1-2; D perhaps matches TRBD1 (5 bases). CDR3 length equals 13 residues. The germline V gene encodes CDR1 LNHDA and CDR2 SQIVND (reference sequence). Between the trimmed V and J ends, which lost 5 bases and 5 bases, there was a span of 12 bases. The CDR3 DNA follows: TGTGCCAGTAGTGGTGGGACGGATTATGGCTACACCTTC. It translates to CASSGGTDYGYTF.

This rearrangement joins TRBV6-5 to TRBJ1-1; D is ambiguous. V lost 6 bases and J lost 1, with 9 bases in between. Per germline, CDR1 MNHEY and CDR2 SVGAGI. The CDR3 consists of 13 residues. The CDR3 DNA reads TGTGCCAGCAGGAAAGACCGGAACACTGAAGCTTTCTTT. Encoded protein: CASRKDRNTEAFF.

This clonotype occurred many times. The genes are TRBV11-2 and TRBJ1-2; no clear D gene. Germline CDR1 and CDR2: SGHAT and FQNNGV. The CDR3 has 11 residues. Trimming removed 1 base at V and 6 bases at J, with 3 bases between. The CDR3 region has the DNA TGTGCCAGCAGCTTAGGAAATGGCTACACCTTC. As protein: CASSLGNGYTF.

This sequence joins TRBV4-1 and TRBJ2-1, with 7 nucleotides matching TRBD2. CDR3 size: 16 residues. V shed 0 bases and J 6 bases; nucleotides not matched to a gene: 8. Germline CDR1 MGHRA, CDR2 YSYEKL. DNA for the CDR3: TGCGCCAGCAGCCAAGAATCGTTCAGGGAGGGCAATGAGCAGTTCTTC. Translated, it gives CASSQESFREGNEQFF.

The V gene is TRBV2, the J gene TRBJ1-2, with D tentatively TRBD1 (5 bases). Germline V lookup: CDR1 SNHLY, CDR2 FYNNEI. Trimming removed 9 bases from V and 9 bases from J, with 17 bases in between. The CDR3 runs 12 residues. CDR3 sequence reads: CASPSGVGSYTF. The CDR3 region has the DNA TGTGCCAGTCCTTCGGGGGTCGGTAGCTACACCTTC.